This T cell receptor beta chain is drawn from a study of early T cells in non-severe SARS-CoV-2 infection. Study-level background: Chains from this unsorted whole-blood bulk RNA could not be paired.

Individual cDNA molecules received unique molecular identifiers during library preparation. TCRdb reanalysed the 5' RACE reads using MiXCR and keeps one entry per CDR3 protein. This sample has over 95,000 distinct CDR3 sequences, with roughly 17% found just once. Concerning this clonotype: The target antigen is unknown.

Per germline, CDR1 SGHRS and CDR2 YFSETQ. This CDR3 region has 16 residues. V gave up 4 bases and J gave up 6 bases, with 22 bases separating them. Findings and caveats of the study: Database matching using VDJdb favored anti-spike CD8 responses, with private and CD4 specificities left missing.

The receptor was isolated from an adult who was a healthcare worker with PCR-confirmed SARS-CoV-2 infection or an uninfected control (not recorded which). Sequences were obtained from whole blood. This chain uses TRBV5-1 with TRBJ1-1; maybe TRBD1 (5 bases). The DNA of the CDR3 is TGCGCCAGCAGCATTCGACAGACTGGCTCTGTGGCTGAAGCTTTCTTT. It specifies CASSIRQTGSVAEAFF.